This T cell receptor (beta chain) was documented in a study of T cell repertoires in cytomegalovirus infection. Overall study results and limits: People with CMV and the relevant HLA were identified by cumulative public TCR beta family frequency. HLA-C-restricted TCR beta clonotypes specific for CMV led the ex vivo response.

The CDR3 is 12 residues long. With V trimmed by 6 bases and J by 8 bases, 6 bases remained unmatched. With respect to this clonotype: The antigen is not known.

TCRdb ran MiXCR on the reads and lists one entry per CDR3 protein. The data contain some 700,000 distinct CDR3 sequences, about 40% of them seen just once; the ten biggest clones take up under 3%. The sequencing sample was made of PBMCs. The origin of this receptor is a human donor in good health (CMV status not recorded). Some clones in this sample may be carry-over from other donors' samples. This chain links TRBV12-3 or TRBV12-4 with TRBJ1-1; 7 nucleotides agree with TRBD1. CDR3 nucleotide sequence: TGTGCCAGCAGGCCAGGGGGGCGAGAAGCTTTCTTT. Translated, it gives CASRPGGREAFF.